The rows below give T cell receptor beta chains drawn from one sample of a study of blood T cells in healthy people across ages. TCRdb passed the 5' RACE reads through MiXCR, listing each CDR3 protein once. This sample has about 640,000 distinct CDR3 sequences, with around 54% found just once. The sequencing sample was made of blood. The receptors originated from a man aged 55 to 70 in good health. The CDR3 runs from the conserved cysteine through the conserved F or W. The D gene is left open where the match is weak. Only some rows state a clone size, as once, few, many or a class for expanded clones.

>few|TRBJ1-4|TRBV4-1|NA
CASSQVDPGGWEKLFF
TGCGCCAGCAGCCAAGTTGACCCCGGGGGTTGGGAAAAACTGTTTTTT
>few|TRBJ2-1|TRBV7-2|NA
CASSLGFRRGGNEQFF
TGTGCCAGCAGCTTAGGGTTTCGGCGGGGCGGGAATGAGCAGTTCTTC
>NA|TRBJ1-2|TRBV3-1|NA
CASRMNGGYTF
TGTGCCAGCAGAATGAACGGGGGCTACACCTTC
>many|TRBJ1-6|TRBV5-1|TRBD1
CASSLEGQGNSPLHF
TGCGCCAGCAGCTTGGAAGGACAGGGTAATTCACCCCTCCACTTT
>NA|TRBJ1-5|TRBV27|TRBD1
CASSFGTGRNQPQHF
TGTGCCAGCAGTTTTGGGACAGGGCGCAATCAGCCCCAGCATTTT
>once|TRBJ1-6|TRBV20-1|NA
CSARVGGIRNSPLHF
TGCAGTGCTAGAGTGGGGGGTATTCGGAATTCACCCCTCCACTTT
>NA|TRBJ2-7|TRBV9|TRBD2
CASSVAGVGGKYEQYF
TGTGCCAGCAGCGTAGCGGGGGTGGGGGGGAAATACGAGCAGTACTTC
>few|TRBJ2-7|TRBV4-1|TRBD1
CASSSTGGGEQYF
TGCGCCAGCAGCTCGACAGGGGGGGGCGAGCAGTACTTC
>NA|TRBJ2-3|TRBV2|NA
CASSEIALSTDTQYF
TGTGCCAGCAGTGAAATAGCTCTAAGCACAGATACGCAGTATTTT
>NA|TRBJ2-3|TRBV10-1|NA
CASRGPNTDTQYF
TGCGCCAGCCGCGGACCCAACACAGATACGCAGTATTTT
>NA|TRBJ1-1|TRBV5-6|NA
CASTMRAVRMNTEAFF
TGTGCCAGCACGATGAGGGCAGTTAGGATGAACACTGAAGCTTTCTTT
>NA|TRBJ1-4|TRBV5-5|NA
CASSLDLNEKLFF
TGTGCCAGCAGCTTGGACCTAAATGAAAAACTGTTTTTT
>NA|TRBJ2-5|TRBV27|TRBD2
CASGSGTSGGVKTQYF
TGTGCCAGCGGCTCGGGGACTAGCGGGGGGGTAAAGACCCAGTACTTC
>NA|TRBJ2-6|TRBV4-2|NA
CASSPGRLSGANVLTF
TGTGCCAGCAGCCCCGGCCGTCTCTCTGGGGCCAACGTCCTGACTTTC
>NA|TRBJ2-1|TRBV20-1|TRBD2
CSAPTSGYNEQFF
TGCAGTGCCCCGACTAGCGGGTACAATGAGCAGTTCTTC
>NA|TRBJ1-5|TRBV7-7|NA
CASSLVGQFVDQPQHF
TGTGCCAGCAGCTTAGTAGGGCAGTTCGTTGATCAGCCCCAGCATTTT
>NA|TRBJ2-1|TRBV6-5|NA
CAGSYLKTGRNEQFF
TGTGCCGGCAGTTACTTGAAGACAGGTCGGAATGAGCAGTTCTTC
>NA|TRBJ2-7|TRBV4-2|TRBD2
CASSHPGGGAVSYEQYF
TGTGCCAGCAGCCACCCGGGAGGGGGGGCCGTTTCCTACGAGCAGTACTTC